The 5 T cell receptor beta chains below all came from one sample that was sequenced in a study of T cell responses to AZD1222 COVID-19 vaccine (dated by TCRdb to about 2021). Receptor libraries were prepared by the immunoSEQ multiplex PCR assay. Imported from immuneACCESS, the table was reduced by TCRdb to in-frame sequences with V and J called. These copies leave out some clones; in studies compared against another copy, an unresolved V gene accounts for under half, and the cause of the remainder is not known. This sample is represented by around 76,000 clones; approximately 81% of them were singletons. Together, the top ten hold 10% to 15% of the sample. The time point label on this specimen signifies: baseline before first vaccination. Sequences were derived from peripheral blood, sampled on day 0 of AZD1222 vaccination. The source of these receptors is an adult in good health.

This clone was detected once. The chain uses TRBV5-4 and TRBJ2-5; 7 bases align to TRBD2. This CDR3 spans 14 amino acids. V lost 0 bases and J lost 4; bases outside the gene matches: 3. CDR1 is SGHNT and CDR2 is YYREEE in the germline V gene (reference sequence). The CDR3 nucleotides read TGTGCCAGCAGCTTGGCGGGGGGAGGAGAGACCCAGTACTTC. Its translation: CASSLAGGGETQYF.

CDR3 nucleotides: TGTGCCAGCGATGAGGGGGAGGATGCTTTCTTT. Protein product: CASDEGEDAFF. V gene TRBV28 combines with J gene TRBJ1-1; possibly TRBD1 for D (6 bases). CDR1 and CDR2 from the germline V gene are MDHEN and SYDVKM. The V gene lost 8 bases and the J gene lost 11 bases, with 15 bases spanning the gap. This CDR3 spans 11 amino acids.

The V and J genes are TRBV5-1 and TRBJ2-7, with D maybe TRBD2 (6 bases). Germline CDR1 reads SGHRS; CDR2 reads YFSETQ. Trimming took 3 bases from V and 0 from J, leaving 10 bases between them. The CDR3 is made up of 14 amino acids. DNA for the CDR3: TGCGCCAGCAGCTGGGGGGACGGCTCCTACGAGCAGTACTTC. As protein: CASSWGDGSYEQYF.

V usage is TRBV5-4 and J usage is TRBJ2-3; TRBD2 is a possible D gene (6 bases). The V end was cut by 4 bases, the J end by 2 bases, with 11 bases between. The CDR3 has 14 amino acids. The germline V gene encodes CDR1 SGHNT and CDR2 YYREEE (reference sequence). The CDR3 coding sequence is TGTGCCAGCAGCACGGGCGGGACCACAGATACGCAGTATTTT. Translating gives CASSTGGTTDTQYF.

This rearrangement joins TRBV3-1 (or the pseudogene TRBV3-2) to TRBJ1-2; tentative D call: TRBD1 (5 bases). Trimming removed 2 bases from V and 0 bases from J, with 10 bases in between. Germline V gene sequence: CDR1 LGHDT, CDR2 YNNKEL (reference sequence). The CDR3 spans 15 residues. CDR3 in amino acids: CASSQTWDANYGYTF. The DNA for the CDR3 is TGTGCCAGCAGCCAAACCTGGGACGCTAACTATGGCTACACCTTC.